Presented here are 20 T cell receptor beta chains from one specimen sequenced in a study of vaccination and CD4 T cells after COVID-19. Their antigens are not known. Treatment noted: roughly 11-day PBMC culture with coronavirus spike peptide pools or control peptides (ViraFEST assay). The Oncomine TCR Beta short-read assay sequenced DNA from cultured CD4+ T cells. TCRdb re-called the PCR reads through MiXCR, storing one row per CDR3 protein. The data hold under 20,000 distinct CDR3 sequences, with more than 20% observed a single time. Sequenced input: cultured CD4+ T cells from blood. Receptor source: a human donor with COVID-19.

A few counts support this clonotype. This chain links TRBV6-1 with TRBJ1-4; D possibly corresponds to TRBD1 (6 bases). The CDR3 is 20 amino acids. Trimming took 0 bases from V and 0 from J, leaving 20 bases between them. The germline CDR1 and CDR2 sequences are MNHNS and SASEGT. CDR3 sequence reads: CASSEALRSGDAATNEKLFF. CDR3 nucleotides: TGTGCCAGCAGTGAAGCGCTTCGTTCAGGGGACGCCGCAACTAATGAAAAACTGTTTTTT.

This clonotype was seen a single time. One junction end does not reproduce the germline sequence, and a read error may be involved. This chain uses TRBV14 with TRBJ2-5; a weak D match, TRBD2 (5 bases). This CDR3 region has 15 residues. Germline assignment: CDR1 SGHDN and CDR2 FVKESK. The CDR3 DNA follows: TGTGCCAGCAGTCGAATACGGGGAATGGGAGAGACCCAATACTTC. Protein sequence: CASSRIRGMGETQYF.

This chain uses TRBV28 with TRBJ2-7, with D unresolved. CDR1 and CDR2 (germline): MDHEN, SYDVKM. CDR3 size: 14 residues. V lost 6 bases to trimming and J lost 3 bases, with 15 bases between them. CDR3 loop: CASSPGNPSYEQYF. The CDR3 DNA is TGTGCCAGCAGCCCCGGCAACCCCAGCTACGAGCAGTACTTC.

Only a few counts were recorded for this clonotype. This sequence joins TRBV20-1 and TRBJ2-3; D gene uncertain. CDR1 and CDR2 from the germline V gene are DFQATT and SNEGSKA (reference sequence). The CDR3 runs to 16 residues. Trimming took off 2 bases at V and 0 bases at J, with 15 bases between the two ends. The CDR3 sequence: CSARSTGRPSTDTQYF. CDR3 DNA: TGCAGTGCTAGATCCACCGGCAGACCGAGCACAGATACGCAGTATTTT.

Judged by abundance, this clonotype is medium-sized (0.01 to 0.1%). This chain links TRBV12-3 or TRBV12-4 with TRBJ1-2; TRBD1 matches 9 bases. The CDR3 contains 14 residues. V shed 6 bases, J shed 7 bases, and the junction held 9 bases outside the gene matches. CDR3 DNA sequence: TGTGCCAGCAGCCCGGACAGGGGAAAAAGTGGCTACACCTTC. Its translation is CASSPDRGKSGYTF.

Only a few counts were recorded for this clonotype. CDR3 sequence: CSARDQGQYTEAFF. The CDR3 bases are TGCAGTGCTAGAGATCAGGGACAGTACACTGAAGCTTTCTTT. The rearrangement links TRBV20-1 to TRBJ1-1, with 7 bases matching TRBD1. Germline V gene lookup returns CDR1 DFQATT and CDR2 SNEGSKA (reference sequence). V was pared by 0 bases and J by 3 bases, with 4 bases of the junction left unmatched. CDR3 length: 14 residues.

The table lists this clonotype with a few counts. CDR3 DNA sequence: TGTGCCAGCAGTTCGACAAGAAGCGGGGGGGCGTCCGGGGAGCTGTTTTTT. It is translated as CASSSTRSGGASGELFF. V is TRBV6-2 or TRBV6-3 and J is TRBJ2-2, with TRBD2 matching over 10 bases. CDR1 is MNHEY, CDR2 SVGEGT, per germline. J lost 6 bases, V lost 4 bases, and 11 bases had no gene match. This CDR3 contains 17 residues.

This clonotype showed up just a few times. V usage is TRBV19 and J usage is TRBJ1-5; maybe TRBD1 (6 bases). CDR1 is LNHDA, CDR2 SQIVND, per germline (reference sequence). This CDR3 contains 16 residues. V lost 3 bases, J lost 1 base, and 13 bases lay in between. CDR3 sequence (DNA): TGTGCCAGTAGTATCGGGGGGGCGCGAAGCAATCAGCCCCAGCATTTT. Translating it yields CASSIGGARSNQPQHF.

This clonotype turned up a few times. This chain links TRBV10-3 with TRBJ1-1, with TRBD1 identical over 9 bases. CDR3 length equals 15 residues. The junction had 7 bases not matched to a gene; V was cut back by 3 bases and J by 5 bases. Germline loops: CDR1 ENHRY, CDR2 SYGVKD. As DNA, the CDR3 is TGTGCCATCAGTGACGCCAACAGGGGGCGGACTGAAGCTTTCTTT. Amino acid sequence: CAISDANRGRTEAFF.

This clonotype was detected a few times. The CDR3, as DNA: TGCAGTGCTGCGCGGGGCGCGAACACCGGGGAGCTGTTTTTT. Translation gives CSAARGANTGELFF. The gene calls are TRBV20-1 and TRBJ2-2; D is perhaps TRBD2 (6 bases). V lost 5 bases, J lost 0 bases, and 10 bases lay in between. Germline assignment: CDR1 DFQATT and CDR2 SNEGSKA (reference sequence). The CDR3 has 14 residues.

The chain is built from TRBV2 and TRBJ2-5; TRBD1 matches at 9 bases. The ends lost 0 bases at V and 5 bases at J; junction bases unmatched: 10. Germline loops: CDR1 SNHLY, CDR2 FYNNEI. The CDR3 runs to 17 residues. CDR3 nucleotide sequence: TGTGCCAGCAGTGAAGCATTGAACAGGGGGCGCGAGGAGACCCAGTACTTC. Translating it yields CASSEALNRGREETQYF.

V and J are TRBV5-6 and TRBJ1-3; D not resolved. This CDR3 is built from 13 residues. CDR1 and CDR2 from the germline V gene are SGHDT and YYEEEE. V was clipped by 2 bases and J by 3 bases, with 6 bases between them. The CDR3 DNA sequence: TGTGCCAGCAGCTTACGGGGTGGAAACACCATATATTTT. Its protein is CASSLRGGNTIYF.

The rearrangement links TRBV10-3 to TRBJ2-7, with 12 nucleotides matching TRBD1. V dropped 2 bases and J dropped 6; count of bases not matched to a gene: 5. Germline V lookup: CDR1 ENHRY, CDR2 SYGVKD. The CDR3 spans 15 residues. The CDR3 bases are TGTGCCATCAGTGAGCCCGGGACAGGGGGCTCCGAGCAGTACTTC. Its translation: CAISEPGTGGSEQYF.

The rearrangement links TRBV7-9 to TRBJ2-1; possibly TRBD2 for D (6 bases). Germline V CDR1 and CDR2: SEHNR, FQNEAQ (reference sequence). The CDR3 spans 13 residues. V lost 1 base and J lost 9, with 10 bases in between. The CDR3 protein is CASSLVRGIEQFF. The DNA for the CDR3 is TGTGCCAGCAGCTTAGTCCGGGGGATTGAGCAGTTCTTC.

This clonotype showed up just once. The genes are TRBV7-9 and TRBJ2-3; D gene uncertain. V lost 8 bases to trimming and J lost 6 bases, with 15 bases between them. The germline V gene has CDR1 SEHNR and CDR2 FQNEAQ (reference sequence). This CDR3 has 13 residues. CDR3 in amino acids: CASPSFVSDTQYF. The CDR3 coding sequence is TGTGCCAGCCCCTCCTTCGTGTCTGATACGCAGTATTTT.

This clonotype was picked up a small number of times. The V call is TRBV10-1, the J call TRBJ1-5; D not certain. Germline CDR1 WNHNN, CDR2 SYGVQD (reference sequence). The CDR3 has 10 residues. Trimming took 9 bases from V and 5 from J, leaving 5 bases between them. CDR3 protein: CASPHQPQHF. The CDR3 DNA is TGCGCCAGTCCACATCAGCCCCAGCATTTT.

This clonotype rates as medium-sized (0.01 to 0.1%). This chain links TRBV24-1 with TRBJ1-2; 10 positions match TRBD1. Per germline, CDR1 KGHDR and CDR2 SFDVKD. This CDR3 has 15 residues. V lost 5 bases, J lost 0 bases, and 2 bases stayed unmatched. Here the CDR3 DNA reads TGTGCCACCAGTGTCGGACAGGGGGCTAACTATGGCTACACCTTC. Protein sequence: CATSVGQGANYGYTF.

This clonotype was counted only a few times. This chain joins TRBV7-2 and TRBJ2-1, with D hard to call. The CDR3 has 15 amino acids. Germline V gives CDR1 SGHTA, CDR2 FQGNSA. Trimming cost V 1 base and J 8 bases, with 15 bases left between them. The CDR3, as DNA: TGTGCCAGCAGCTTAGATGGTAGCAGGACGGATGAGCAGTTCTTC. As protein: CASSLDGSRTDEQFF.

This clonotype was picked up a small number of times. The genes are TRBV6-1 and TRBJ2-4; D may be TRBD1 (6 bases). Deletions cut 6 bases from V and 3 bases from J, with 15 bases between. The germline CDR1 and CDR2 sequences are MNHNS and SASEGT. The CDR3 is 15 amino acids. DNA for the CDR3: TGTGCCAGCAGACCACAGGGTTTGAGCAAAAACATTCAGTACTTC. Its protein is CASRPQGLSKNIQYF.

V and J are TRBV7-2 and TRBJ1-5, with TRBD1 matching over 10 bases. This CDR3 spans 14 amino acids. J lost 7 bases, V lost 5 bases, and 5 bases had no gene match. Germline-derived CDR1 and CDR2 are SGHTA and FQGNSA. CDR3 residues: CASSKDRGAQPQHF. The CDR3 nucleotides are TGTGCCAGCAGCAAGGACAGGGGGGCACAGCCCCAGCATTTT.